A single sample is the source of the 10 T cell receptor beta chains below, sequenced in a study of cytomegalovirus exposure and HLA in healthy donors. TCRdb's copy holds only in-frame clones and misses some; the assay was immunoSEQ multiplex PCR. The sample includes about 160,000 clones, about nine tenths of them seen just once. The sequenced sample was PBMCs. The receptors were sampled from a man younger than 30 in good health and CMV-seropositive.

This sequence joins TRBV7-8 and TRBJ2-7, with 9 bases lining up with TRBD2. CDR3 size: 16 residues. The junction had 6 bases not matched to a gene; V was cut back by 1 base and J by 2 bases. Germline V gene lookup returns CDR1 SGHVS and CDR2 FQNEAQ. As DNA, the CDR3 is TGTGCCAGCAGCTTAGAACTAGCGGGTACCCCCTACGAGCAGTACTTC. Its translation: CASSLELAGTPYEQYF.

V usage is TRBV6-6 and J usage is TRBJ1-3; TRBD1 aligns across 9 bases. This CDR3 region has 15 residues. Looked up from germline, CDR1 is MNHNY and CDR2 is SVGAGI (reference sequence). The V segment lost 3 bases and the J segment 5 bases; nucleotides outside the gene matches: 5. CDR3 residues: CASSYSDRGRNTIYF. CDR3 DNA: TGTGCCAGCAGTTATTCGGACAGGGGTAGAAACACCATATATTTT.

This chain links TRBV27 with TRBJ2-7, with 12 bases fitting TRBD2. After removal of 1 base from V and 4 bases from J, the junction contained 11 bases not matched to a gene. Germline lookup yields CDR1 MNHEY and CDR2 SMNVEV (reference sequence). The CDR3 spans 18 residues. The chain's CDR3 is CASSLYPPTSGRSYEQYF. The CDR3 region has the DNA TGTGCCAGCAGTTTATACCCCCCTACTAGCGGGAGGTCTTACGAGCAGTACTTC.

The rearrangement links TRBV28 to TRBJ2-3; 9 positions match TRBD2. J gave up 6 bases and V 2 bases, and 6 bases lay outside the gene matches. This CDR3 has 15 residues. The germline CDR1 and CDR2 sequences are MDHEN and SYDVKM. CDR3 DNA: TGTGCCAGCAGTTTAGCGGGAGGGCCTGGGGATACGCAGTATTTT. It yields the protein CASSLAGGPGDTQYF.

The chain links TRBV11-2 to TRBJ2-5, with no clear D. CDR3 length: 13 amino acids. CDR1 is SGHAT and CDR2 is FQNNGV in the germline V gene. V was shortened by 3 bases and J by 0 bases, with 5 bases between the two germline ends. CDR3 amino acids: CASSFGYQETQYF. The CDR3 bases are TGTGCCAGCAGCTTCGGGTACCAAGAGACCCAGTACTTC.

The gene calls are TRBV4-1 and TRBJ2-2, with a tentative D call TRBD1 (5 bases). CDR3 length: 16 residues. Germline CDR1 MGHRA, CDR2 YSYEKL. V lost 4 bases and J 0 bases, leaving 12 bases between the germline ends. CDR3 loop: CASSLRQSTNTGELFF. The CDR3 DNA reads TGCGCCAGCAGCCTCCGACAGAGTACGAACACCGGGGAGCTGTTTTTT.

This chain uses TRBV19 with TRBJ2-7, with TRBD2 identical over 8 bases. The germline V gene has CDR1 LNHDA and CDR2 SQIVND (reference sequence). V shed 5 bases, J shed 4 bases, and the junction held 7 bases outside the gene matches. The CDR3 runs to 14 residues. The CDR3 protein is CASSPTSGAYEQYF. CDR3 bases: TGTGCCAGTAGTCCTACTAGCGGTGCTTACGAGCAGTACTTC.

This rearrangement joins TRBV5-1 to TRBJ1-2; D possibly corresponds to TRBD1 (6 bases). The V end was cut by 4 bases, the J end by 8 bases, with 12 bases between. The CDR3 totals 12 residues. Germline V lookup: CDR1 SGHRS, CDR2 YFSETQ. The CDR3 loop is CASSPRGWGYTF. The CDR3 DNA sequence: TGCGCCAGCAGCCCCAGGGGTTGGGGCTACACCTTC.

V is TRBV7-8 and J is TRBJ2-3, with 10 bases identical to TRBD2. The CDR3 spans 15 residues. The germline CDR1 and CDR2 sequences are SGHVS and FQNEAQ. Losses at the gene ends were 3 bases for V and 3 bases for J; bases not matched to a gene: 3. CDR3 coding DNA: TGTGCCAGCAGCTTCTCTAGCGGGAGAACAGATACGCAGTATTTT. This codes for CASSFSSGRTDTQYF.

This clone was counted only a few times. CDR3 in DNA: TGTGCCTCCTCGACCTTATGGGGCCGGTCCTACGAGCAGTACTTC. Its protein product is CASSTLWGRSYEQYF. V is TRBV28 and J is TRBJ2-7, with a possible D match to TRBD1 (5 bases). This CDR3 is 15 amino acids long. V lost 11 bases and J 1 base, leaving 21 bases between the germline ends. Germline-derived CDR1 and CDR2 are MDHEN and SYDVKM.